This T cell receptor beta chain appears in the sequencing data of a study of T cell changes during pregnancy in multiple sclerosis. Only in-frame clones appear in the TCRdb table, and some are missing; sequencing was by immunoSEQ multiplex PCR. The sample contains approximately 89,000 clones, approximately 95% of which appear only once. Losses at the gene ends were 1 base for V and 4 bases for J; bases not matched to a gene: 10. CDR1 and CDR2 from the germline V gene are SEHNR and FQNEAQ (reference sequence). The CDR3 extends over 17 amino acids. The sample consisted of peripheral blood, taken after pregnancy. The rearrangement links TRBV7-9 to TRBJ1-2; 9 nucleotides agree with TRBD1. The sequence was obtained from a female donor in good health, enrolled as a control in a pregnancy study. The CDR3 nucleotides read TGTGCCAGCAGCTTAGATCCGGGACAGGGATCGGGCTATGGCTACACCTTC. Its protein product is CASSLDPGQGSGYGYTF.